The sequence of this T cell receptor (beta chain) was determined in a study of shared clonotypes between healthy human individuals. The data were produced by immunoSEQ multiplex PCR, yet TCRdb's version contains in-frame clones alone and is incomplete. The sample holds roughly 850,000 clones, 96% seen once. Only one count was recorded for this clone. CD45RO-negative, CCR7-positively selected cells formed the naive CD8 fraction, excluding terminally differentiated effector memory CD45RA+ cells. Germline values: CDR1 SGHVS, CDR2 FNYEAQ. Trimming left V 1 base short and J 5 bases short, with 8 bases between. The CDR3 length is 14 residues.

Sequenced sample: naive CD8+ T cells sorted from blood. The TCR comes from a man aged 30-40 years in good health. V and J are TRBV7-6 and TRBJ2-2; D unclear. As DNA, the CDR3 is TGTGCCAGCAGCTTAGATGTAGAAACCGGGGAGCTGTTTTTT. As protein: CASSLDVETGELFF.